This TCR beta chain is from a study of blood T cell repertoires in COVID-19. Study-level information: PBMCs, B-cell-depleted T cells, or T cells provided the cDNA or gDNA that made up the material.

Method: immunoSEQ multiplex PCR; TCRdb's copy keeps in-frame clones and lacks some. Of roughly 250,000 clones in the sample, about 87% were seen once. The sequence derives from a woman aged 50 to 60 who had recovered from COVID-19. Specimen: PBMCs or T cells enriched from blood (not recorded which).

CDR3 protein: CASSVKRASSYNEQFF. The CDR3 nucleotides read TGTGCCAGCAGCGTCAAGCGGGCAAGCTCCTACAATGAGCAGTTCTTC. The V gene is TRBV7-3, the J gene TRBJ2-1; tentative D call: TRBD2 (6 bases). Trimming removed 5 bases at V and 0 bases at J, with 14 bases between. Germline V gives CDR1 SGHTA, CDR2 FQGTGA. The CDR3 is made up of 16 amino acids. The full variable domain, in which reference TRBV7-3 and TRBJ2-1 provide the parts outside the CDR3, is GAGVSQTPSNKVTEKGKYVELRCDPISGHTALYWYRQSLGQGPEFLIYFQGTGAADDSGLPNDRFFAVRPEGSVSTLKIQRTERGDSAVYLCASSVKRASSYNEQFFGPGTRLTVL.